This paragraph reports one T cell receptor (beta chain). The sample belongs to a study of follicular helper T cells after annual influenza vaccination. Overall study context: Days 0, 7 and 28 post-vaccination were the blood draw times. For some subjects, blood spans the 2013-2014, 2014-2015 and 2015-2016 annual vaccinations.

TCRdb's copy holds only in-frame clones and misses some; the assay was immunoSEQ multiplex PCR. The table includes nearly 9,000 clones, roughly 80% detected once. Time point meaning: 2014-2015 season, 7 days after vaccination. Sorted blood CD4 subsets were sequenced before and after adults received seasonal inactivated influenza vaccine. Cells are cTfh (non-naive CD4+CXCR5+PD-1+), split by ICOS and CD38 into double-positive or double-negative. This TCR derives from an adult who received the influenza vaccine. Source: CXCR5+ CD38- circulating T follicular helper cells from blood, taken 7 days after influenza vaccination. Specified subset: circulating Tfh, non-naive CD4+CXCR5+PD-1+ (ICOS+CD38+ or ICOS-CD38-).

The CDR3 here is CASSYPTGGDSPLHF. The CDR3 coding sequence is TGTGCCAGCAGTTACCCGACAGGGGGAGATTCACCCCTCCACTTT. The chain combines TRBV6-6 with TRBJ1-6; 9 bases are a match to TRBD1. The junction had 4 bases not matched to a gene; V was cut back by 2 bases and J by 8 bases. The germline V gene encodes CDR1 MNHNY and CDR2 SVGAGI (reference sequence). CDR3 length: 15 residues.